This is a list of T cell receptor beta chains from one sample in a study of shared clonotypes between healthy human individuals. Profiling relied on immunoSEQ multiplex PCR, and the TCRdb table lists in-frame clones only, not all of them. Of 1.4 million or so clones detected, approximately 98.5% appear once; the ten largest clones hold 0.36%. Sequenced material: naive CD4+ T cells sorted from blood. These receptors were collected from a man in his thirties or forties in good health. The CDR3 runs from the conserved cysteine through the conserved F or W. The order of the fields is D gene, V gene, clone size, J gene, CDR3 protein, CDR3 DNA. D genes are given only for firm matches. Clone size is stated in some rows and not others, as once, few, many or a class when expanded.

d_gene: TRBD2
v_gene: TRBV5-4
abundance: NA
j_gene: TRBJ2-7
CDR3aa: CASSLSGAGTYEQYF
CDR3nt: TGTGCCAGCAGTCTTAGCGGGGCGGGGACCTACGAGCAGTACTTC

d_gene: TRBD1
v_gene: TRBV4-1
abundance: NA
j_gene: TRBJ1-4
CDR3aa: CASSQPPGTADEKLFF
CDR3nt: TGCGCCAGCAGCCAGCCCCCTGGGACAGCAGATGAAAAACTGTTTTTT

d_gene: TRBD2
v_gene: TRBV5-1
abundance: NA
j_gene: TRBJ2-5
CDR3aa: CASSFASGRVETQYF
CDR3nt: TGCGCCAGCAGCTTCGCTAGCGGGAGAGTGGAGACCCAGTACTTC

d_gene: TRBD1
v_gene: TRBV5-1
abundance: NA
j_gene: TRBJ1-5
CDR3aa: CASSFGTGIQPQHF
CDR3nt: TGCGCCAGCAGCTTCGGGACAGGGATTCAGCCCCAGCATTTT

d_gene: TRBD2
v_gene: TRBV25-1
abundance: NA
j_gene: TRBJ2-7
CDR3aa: CASSVGREYKQYF
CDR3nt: TGTGCCAGCAGTGTGGGGCGGGAGTATAAGCAGTACTTC

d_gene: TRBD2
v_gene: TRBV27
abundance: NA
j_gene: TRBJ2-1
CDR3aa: CASSLRERWNEQFF
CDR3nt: TGTGCCAGCAGTTTGCGGGAGAGATGGAATGAGCAGTTCTTC

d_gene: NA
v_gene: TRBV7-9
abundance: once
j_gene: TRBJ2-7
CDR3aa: CASSLDTGADEQYF
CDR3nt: TGTGCCAGCAGCTTAGATACGGGGGCGGACGAGCAGTACTTC

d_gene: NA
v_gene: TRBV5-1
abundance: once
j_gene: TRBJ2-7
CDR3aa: CASSIQGQGLGYEQYF
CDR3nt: TGCGCCAGCAGCATCCAGGGGCAGGGTTTAGGATACGAGCAGTACTTC

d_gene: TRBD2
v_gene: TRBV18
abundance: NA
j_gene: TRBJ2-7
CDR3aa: CASSPPSVTSGYEQYF
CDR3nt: TGTGCCAGCTCACCACCTTCGGTCACTAGCGGTTACGAGCAGTACTTC

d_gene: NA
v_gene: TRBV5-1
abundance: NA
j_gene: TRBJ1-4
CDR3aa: CASSFLSATNEKLFF
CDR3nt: TGCGCCAGCAGCTTTCTTTCCGCAACTAATGAAAAACTGTTTTTT

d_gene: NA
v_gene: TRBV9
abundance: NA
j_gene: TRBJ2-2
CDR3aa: CASTFTGNLNTGELFF
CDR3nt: TGTGCCAGCACCTTTACCGGAAATCTAAACACCGGGGAGCTGTTTTTT

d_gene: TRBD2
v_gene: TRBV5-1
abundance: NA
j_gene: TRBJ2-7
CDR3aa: CASSSNPGLAVSYEQYF
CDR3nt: TGCGCCAGCAGCTCCAACCCGGGGCTAGCGGTTTCCTACGAGCAGTACTTC

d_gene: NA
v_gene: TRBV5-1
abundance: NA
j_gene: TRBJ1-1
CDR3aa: CASSLFSGDMNTEAFF
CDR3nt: TGCGCCAGCAGCTTGTTTTCAGGGGATATGAACACTGAAGCTTTCTTT

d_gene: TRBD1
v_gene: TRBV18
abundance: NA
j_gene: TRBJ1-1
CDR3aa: CASSPKGGQGDTEAFF
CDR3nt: TGTGCCAGCTCACCGAAGGGAGGGCAGGGGGACACTGAAGCTTTCTTT

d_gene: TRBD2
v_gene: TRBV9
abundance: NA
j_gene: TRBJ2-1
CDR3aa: CASSVTSSGGSSYNEQFF
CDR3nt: TGTGCCAGCAGCGTAACGTCTAGCGGGGGCAGCTCCTACAATGAGCAGTTCTTC

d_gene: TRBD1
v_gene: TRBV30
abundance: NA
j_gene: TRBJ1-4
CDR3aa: CAGDRGLANEKLFF
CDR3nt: TGTGCCGGCGACAGGGGGCTGGCTAATGAAAAACTGTTTTTT

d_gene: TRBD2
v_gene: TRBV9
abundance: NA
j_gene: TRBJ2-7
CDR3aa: CASSAGQRGAYEQYF
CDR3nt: TGTGCCAGCAGCGCGGGGCAGCGGGGAGCCTACGAGCAGTACTTC